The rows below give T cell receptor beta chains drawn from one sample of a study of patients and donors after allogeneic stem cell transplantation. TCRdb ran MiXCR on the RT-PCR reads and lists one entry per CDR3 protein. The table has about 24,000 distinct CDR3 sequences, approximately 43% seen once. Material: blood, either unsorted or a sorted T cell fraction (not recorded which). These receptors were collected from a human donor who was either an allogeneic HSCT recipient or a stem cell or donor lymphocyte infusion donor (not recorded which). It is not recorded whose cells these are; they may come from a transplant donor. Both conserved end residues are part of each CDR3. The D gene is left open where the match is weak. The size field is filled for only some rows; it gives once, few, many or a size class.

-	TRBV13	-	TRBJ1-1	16	TGTGCCAGCAGCCCCTTGGTTTTGGCCGACAACACTGAAGCTTTCTTT	CASSPLVLADNTEAFF
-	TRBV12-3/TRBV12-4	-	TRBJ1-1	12	TGTGCCAGCAGTTGGTCCAACACTGAAGCTTTCTTT	CASSWSNTEAFF
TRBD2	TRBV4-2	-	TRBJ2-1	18	TGTGCCAGCAGCCTAGGACTAGCGGAGAGGGGGTCCTACAATGAGCAGTTCTTC	CASSLGLAERGSYNEQFF
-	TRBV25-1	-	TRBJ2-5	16	TGTGCCAGCACCGATAGTCTTCTGGGGGGCCAAGAGACCCAGTACTTC	CASTDSLLGGQETQYF
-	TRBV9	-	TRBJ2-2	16	TGTGCCAGCAGCGTAGGTGGTAGCCCAAACACCGGGGAGCTGTTTTTT	CASSVGGSPNTGELFF
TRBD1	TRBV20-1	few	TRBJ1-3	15	TGCAGTGCTAGCCCAGGGGGGTCCCTTGGAAACACCATATATTTT	CSASPGGSLGNTIYF
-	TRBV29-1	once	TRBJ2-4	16	TGCAGCGTCCTTAGCCACCATACCGGAGCCAAAAACATTCAGTACTTC	CSVLSHHTGAKNIQYF
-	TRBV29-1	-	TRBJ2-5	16	TGCAGCGTTGAAGTCATACGAGGGCCAGTACAAGAGACCCAGTACTTC	CSVEVIRGPVQETQYF
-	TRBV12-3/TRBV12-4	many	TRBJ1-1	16	TGTGCCAGCACCGCCTTTTCAACTGCCATGAACACTGAAGCTTTCTTT	CASTAFSTAMNTEAFF
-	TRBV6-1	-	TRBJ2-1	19	TGTGCCAGCAGTGAAGCGCCGGGACAACTTTTGAGCTCCTACAATGAGCAGTTCTTC	CASSEAPGQLLSSYNEQFF
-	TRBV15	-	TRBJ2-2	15	TGTGCCACCAAAAGCCTGACTTTGAACACCGGGGAGCTGTTTTTT	CATKSLTLNTGELFF
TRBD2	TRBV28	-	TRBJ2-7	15	TGTGCCAGCAGTTGGGGACTAGCGGGAGGAATAGGGCAGTACTTC	CASSWGLAGGIGQYF
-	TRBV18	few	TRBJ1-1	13	TGTGCCAGCTCAACGTTAGCGGGGGCTGAAGCTTTCTTT	CASSTLAGAEAFF
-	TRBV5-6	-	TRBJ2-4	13	TGTGCCAGCAGCTTGGTGGAGTCGACTGTTCAGTACTTC	CASSLVESTVQYF
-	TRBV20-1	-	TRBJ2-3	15	TGCAGTGCTAGGCAACACGGGCGGGGCGCAGGTACGCAGTATTTT	CSARQHGRGAGTQYF
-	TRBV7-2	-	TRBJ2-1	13	TGTGCCAGTAGTAGCGGCTCCTACAATGAGCAGTTCTTC	CASSSGSYNEQFF
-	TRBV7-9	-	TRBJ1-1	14	TGTGCCAGCAGCTTAGAAAAAAGGGTCTCTGAAGCTTTCTTT	CASSLEKRVSEAFF
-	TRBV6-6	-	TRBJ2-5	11	TGTGCCAGCACCACCTCGGAGACCCAGTACTTC	CASTTSETQYF
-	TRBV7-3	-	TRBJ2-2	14	TGTGCCAGCAGCTTAAACAGGAACACCGGGGAGCTGTTTTTT	CASSLNRNTGELFF
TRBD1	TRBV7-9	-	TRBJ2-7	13	TGTGCCAGCAGCAGGGGACAGGGTCTTGAGCAGTACTTC	CASSRGQGLEQYF
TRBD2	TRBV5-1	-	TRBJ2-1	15	TGCGCCAGCAGCCTAAGCGGGAGTTTCTACAATGAGCAGTTCTTC	CASSLSGSFYNEQFF
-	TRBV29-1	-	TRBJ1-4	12	TGCAGCGTTGCTGGCCCGGGGGAAAAACTGTTTTTT	CSVAGPGEKLFF
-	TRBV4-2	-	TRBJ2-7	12	TGTGCCAGCAGCCCTAGAGGGTCCGAGCAGTACTTC	CASSPRGSEQYF
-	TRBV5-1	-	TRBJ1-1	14	TGCGCCAGTGAGCGGGACGGACTGAACACTGAAGCTTTCTTT	CASERDGLNTEAFF
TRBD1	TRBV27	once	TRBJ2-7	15	TGTGCCAGCAGTCTGGGACAGGGGGCCTCCTACGAGCAGTACTTC	CASSLGQGASYEQYF
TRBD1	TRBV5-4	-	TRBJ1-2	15	TGTGCCAGCAGCTTGGGGGACAGGGGGCGCGCCGGCTACACCTTC	CASSLGDRGRAGYTF
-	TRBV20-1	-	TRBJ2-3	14	TGCAGTGCCGACCCCCCGGGAATGGCAGATACGCAGTATTTT	CSADPPGMADTQYF
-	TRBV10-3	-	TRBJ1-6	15	TGTGCCATCAGCACCGAAAGCCAGGGTTTATCACCCCTCCACTTT	CAISTESQGLSPLHF
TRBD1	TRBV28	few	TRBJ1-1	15	TGTGCCAGCAGTTTAGGGGCCACAGGGGGGGCGGAAGCTTTCTTT	CASSLGATGGAEAFF
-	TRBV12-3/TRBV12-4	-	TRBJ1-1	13	TGTGCCAGCAGTTTAGATGGTAACACTGAAGCTTTCTTT	CASSLDGNTEAFF
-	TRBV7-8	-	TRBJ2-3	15	TGTGCCAGCAGCCCCCACACATTCAGCACAGATACGCAGTATTTT	CASSPHTFSTDTQYF
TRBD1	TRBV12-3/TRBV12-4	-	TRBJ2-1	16	TGTGCCAGCAGTACTCGACAGGGAAGCTCCTACAATGAGCAGTTCTTC	CASSTRQGSSYNEQFF
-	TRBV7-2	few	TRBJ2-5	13	TGTGCCAGCAGCTTATTAAGGCAAGAGACCCAGTACTTC	CASSLLRQETQYF
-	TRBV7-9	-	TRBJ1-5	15	TGTGCCAGCAGCTTAACAGGCAATAGCAATCAGCCCCAGCATTTT	CASSLTGNSNQPQHF
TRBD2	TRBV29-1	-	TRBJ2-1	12	TGCAGCGTTGACGGACTAGCCCCGCGGCAGTTCTTC	CSVDGLAPRQFF
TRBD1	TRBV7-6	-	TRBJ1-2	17	TGTGCCAGCAGCTCCTACCCCGACAGGGAAGCTAACTATGGCTACACCTTC	CASSSYPDREANYGYTF
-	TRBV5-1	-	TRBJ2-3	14	TGCGCCAGCAGCTTGGTTGTCAGCACAGATACGCAGTATTTT	CASSLVVSTDTQYF
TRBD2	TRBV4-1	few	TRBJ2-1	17	TGCGCCAGCAGCCAAAGGCTAGCGGGAGGGTCCTACAATGAGCAGTTCTTC	CASSQRLAGGSYNEQFF
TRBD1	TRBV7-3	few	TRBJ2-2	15	TGTGCCAGCAGCCCCTCACAGGGGAGAACCGGGGAGCTGTTTTTT	CASSPSQGRTGELFF
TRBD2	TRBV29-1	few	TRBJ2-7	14	TGCAGAGTCCGGGGGGGCGTTAGCTCCTACGAGCAGTACTTC	CRVRGGVSSYEQYF
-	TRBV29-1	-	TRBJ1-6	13	TGCAGCGTCAGACGTGGGACTGAGTCACCCCTCCACTTT	CSVRRGTESPLHF